This T cell receptor (beta chain) was sequenced for a study of T cells in Graves' hyperthyroidism and ophthalmopathy. Study-wide findings and caveats: Also found in blood were most expanded thyroid clonotypes above 0.001.

Uncontrolled infections, other autoimmune diseases, pregnancy or lactation led to exclusion of patients. For the diagnoses, clinical symptoms, serum thyroxine and TRAb, thyroid ultrasound and orbital computed tomography were used. The sample holds many counts of this clonotype. Antigen: not known. In germline, CDR1 is GTSNPN, CDR2 SVGIG (reference sequence). This CDR3 region has 15 residues. There were TCR beta CDR3 regions amplified from RNA transcripts. TCR CDR3 regions were first amplified by RT-PCR with HTBI primers. TCRdb re-called the multiplex PCR reads with MiXCR, one entry per CDR3 protein. The sample consists of 620,000 or so distinct CDR3 sequences, 14% of them appearing once.

The chain couples TRBV30 to TRBJ2-5, with 8 nucleotides matching TRBD2. The sequencing input was blood. This clonotype was sampled from a woman aged 45-59 years with Graves' ophthalmopathy. Written as DNA, the CDR3 is TGTGCTCTGGAGTATCGAGCGGGAGTCCAAGAGACCCAGTACTTC. Amino acids: CALEYRAGVQETQYF.